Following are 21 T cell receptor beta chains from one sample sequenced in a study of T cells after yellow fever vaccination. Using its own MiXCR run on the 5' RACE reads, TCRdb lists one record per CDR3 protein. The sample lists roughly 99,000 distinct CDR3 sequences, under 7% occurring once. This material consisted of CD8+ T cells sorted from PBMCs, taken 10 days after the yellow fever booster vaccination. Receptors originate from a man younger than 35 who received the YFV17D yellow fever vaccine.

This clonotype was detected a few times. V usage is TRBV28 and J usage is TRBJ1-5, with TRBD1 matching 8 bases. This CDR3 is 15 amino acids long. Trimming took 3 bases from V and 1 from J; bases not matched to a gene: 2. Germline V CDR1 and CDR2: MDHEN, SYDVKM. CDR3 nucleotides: TGTGCCAGCAGTTTCAGGGGGCGAAGCAATCAGCCCCAGCATTTT. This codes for CASSFRGRSNQPQHF.

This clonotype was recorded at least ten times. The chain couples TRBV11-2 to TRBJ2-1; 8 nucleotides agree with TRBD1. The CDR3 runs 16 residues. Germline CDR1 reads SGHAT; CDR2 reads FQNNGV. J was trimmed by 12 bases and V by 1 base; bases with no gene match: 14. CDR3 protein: CASSLGGLNRGSWQFF. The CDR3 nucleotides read TGTGCCAGCAGCTTAGGGGGGCTGAACAGGGGGAGCTGGCAGTTCTTC.

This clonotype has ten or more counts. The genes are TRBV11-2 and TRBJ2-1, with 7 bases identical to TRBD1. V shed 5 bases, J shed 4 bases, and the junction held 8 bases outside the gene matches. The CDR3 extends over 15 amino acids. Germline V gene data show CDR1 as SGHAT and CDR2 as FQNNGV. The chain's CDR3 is CASSLQGGPYNEQFF. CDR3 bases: TGTGCCAGCAGCCTCCAAGGGGGCCCGTACAATGAGCAGTTCTTC.

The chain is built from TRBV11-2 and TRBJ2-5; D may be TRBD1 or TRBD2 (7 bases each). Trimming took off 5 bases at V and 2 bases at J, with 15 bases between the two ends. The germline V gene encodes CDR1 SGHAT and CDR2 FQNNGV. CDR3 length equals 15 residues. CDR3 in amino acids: CASSQGGAIQETQYF. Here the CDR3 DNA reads TGTGCCAGCAGCCAGGGGGGGGCCATACAAGAGACCCAGTACTTC. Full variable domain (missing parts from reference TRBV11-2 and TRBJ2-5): EAGVAQSPRYKIIEKRQSVAFWCNPISGHATLYWYQQILGQGPKLLIQFQNNGVVDDSQLPKDRFSAERLKGVDSTLKIQPAKLEDSAVYLCASSQGGAIQETQYFGPGTRLLVL.

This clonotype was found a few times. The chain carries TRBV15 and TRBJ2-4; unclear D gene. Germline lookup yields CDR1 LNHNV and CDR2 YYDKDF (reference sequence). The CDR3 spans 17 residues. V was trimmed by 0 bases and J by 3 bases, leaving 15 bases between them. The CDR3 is CATSREVTLDGKNIQYF. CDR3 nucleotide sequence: TGTGCCACCAGCAGAGAGGTAACCCTCGATGGCAAAAACATTCAGTACTTC.

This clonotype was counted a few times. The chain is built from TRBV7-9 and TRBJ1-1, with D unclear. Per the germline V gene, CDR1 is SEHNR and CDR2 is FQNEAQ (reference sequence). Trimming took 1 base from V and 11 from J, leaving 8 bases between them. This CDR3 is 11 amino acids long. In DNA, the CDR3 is TGTGCCAGCAGCTTAGGGGCAGGCGCTTTCTTT. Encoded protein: CASSLGAGAFF.

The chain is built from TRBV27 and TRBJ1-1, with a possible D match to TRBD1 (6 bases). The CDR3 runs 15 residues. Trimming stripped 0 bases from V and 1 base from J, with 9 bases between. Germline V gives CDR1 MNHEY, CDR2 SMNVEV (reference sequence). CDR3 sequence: CASSLSGRGNTEAFF. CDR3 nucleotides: TGTGCCAGCAGTTTATCGGGCAGGGGGAACACTGAAGCTTTCTTT.

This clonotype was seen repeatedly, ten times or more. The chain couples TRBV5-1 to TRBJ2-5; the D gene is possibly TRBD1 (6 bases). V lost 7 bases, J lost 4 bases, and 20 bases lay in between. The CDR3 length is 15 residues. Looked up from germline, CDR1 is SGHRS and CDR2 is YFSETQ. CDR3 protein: CASAELGQGLETQYF. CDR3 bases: TGCGCCAGCGCCGAATTGGGGCAGGGGCTAGAGACCCAGTACTTC.

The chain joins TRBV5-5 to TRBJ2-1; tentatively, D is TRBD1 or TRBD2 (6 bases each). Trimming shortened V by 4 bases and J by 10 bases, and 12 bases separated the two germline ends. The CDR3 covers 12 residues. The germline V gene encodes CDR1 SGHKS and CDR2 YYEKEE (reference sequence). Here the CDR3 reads CASSPRGEEQFF. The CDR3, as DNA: TGTGCCAGCAGCCCAAGGGGGGAAGAGCAGTTCTTC.

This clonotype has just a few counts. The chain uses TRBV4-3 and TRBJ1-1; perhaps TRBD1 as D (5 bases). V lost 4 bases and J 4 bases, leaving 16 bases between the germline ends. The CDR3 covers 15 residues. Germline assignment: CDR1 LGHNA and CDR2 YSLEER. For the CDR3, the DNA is TGCGCCAGCAGCCCAGACGTGGGGCAGACCACTGAAGCTTTCTTT. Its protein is CASSPDVGQTTEAFF.

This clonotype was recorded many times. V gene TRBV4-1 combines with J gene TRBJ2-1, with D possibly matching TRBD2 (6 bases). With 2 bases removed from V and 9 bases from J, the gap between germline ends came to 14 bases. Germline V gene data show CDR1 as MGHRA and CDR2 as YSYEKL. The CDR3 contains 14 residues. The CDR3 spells CASSQKGTAGEQFF. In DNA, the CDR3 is TGCGCCAGCAGCCAAAAAGGGACTGCCGGTGAGCAGTTCTTC.

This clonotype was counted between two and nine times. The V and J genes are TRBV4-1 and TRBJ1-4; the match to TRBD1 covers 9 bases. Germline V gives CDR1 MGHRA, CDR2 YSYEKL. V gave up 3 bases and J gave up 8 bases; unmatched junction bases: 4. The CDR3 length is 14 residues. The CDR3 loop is CASSQGTGPEKLFF. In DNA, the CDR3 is TGCGCCAGCAGCCAGGGGACAGGGCCCGAAAAACTGTTTTTT.

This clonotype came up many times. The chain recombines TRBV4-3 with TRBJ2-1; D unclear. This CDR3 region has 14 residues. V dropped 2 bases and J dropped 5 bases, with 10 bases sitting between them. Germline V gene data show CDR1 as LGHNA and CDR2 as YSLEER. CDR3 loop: CASSQRWAHNEQFF. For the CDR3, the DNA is TGCGCCAGCAGCCAAAGATGGGCTCACAATGAGCAGTTCTTC.

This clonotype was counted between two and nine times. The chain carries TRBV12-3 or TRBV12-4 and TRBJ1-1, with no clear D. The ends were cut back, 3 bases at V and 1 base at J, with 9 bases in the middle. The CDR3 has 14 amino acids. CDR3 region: CASSFGFPNTEAFF. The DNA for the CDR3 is TGTGCCAGCAGTTTCGGGTTCCCGAACACTGAAGCTTTCTTT.

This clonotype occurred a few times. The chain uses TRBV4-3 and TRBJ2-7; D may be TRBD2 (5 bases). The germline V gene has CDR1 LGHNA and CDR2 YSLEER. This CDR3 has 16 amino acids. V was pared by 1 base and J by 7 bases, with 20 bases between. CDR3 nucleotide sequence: TGCGCCAGCAGCCAAGGCTCGGGAAGCCCCGTCGGGGAGCAGTACTTC. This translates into CASSQGSGSPVGEQYF.

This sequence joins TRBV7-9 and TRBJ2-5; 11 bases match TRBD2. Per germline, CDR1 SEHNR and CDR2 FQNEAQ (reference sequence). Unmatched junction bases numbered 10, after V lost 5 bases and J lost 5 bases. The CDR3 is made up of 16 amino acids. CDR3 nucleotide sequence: TGTGCCAGCAGCCTCCTGACTAGCGGGGTATGGGAGACCCAGTACTTC. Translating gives CASSLLTSGVWETQYF.

The CDR3 sequence: CASSPEGALGANVLTF. DNA of the CDR3: TGCGCCAGCAGCCCGGAGGGGGCGCTTGGGGCCAACGTCCTGACTTTC. This chain uses TRBV5-1 with TRBJ2-6; weak D call: TRBD1 (7 bases). The CDR3 runs to 16 residues. Germline V gene lookup returns CDR1 SGHRS and CDR2 YFSETQ. Between the trimmed V and J ends, which lost 4 bases and 3 bases, there was a span of 14 bases.

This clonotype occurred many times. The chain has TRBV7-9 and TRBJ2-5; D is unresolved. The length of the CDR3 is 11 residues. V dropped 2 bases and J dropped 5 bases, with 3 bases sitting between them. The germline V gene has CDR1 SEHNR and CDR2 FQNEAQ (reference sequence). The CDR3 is CASSLLETQYF. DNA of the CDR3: TGTGCCAGCAGCTTATTGGAGACCCAGTACTTC.

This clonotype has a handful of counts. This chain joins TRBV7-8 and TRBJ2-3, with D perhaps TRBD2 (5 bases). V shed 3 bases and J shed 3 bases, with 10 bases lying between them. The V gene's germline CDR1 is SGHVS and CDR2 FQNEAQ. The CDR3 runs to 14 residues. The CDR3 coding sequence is TGTGCCAGCAGCTTTCGAGCGGAGACAGATACGCAGTATTTT. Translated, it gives CASSFRAETDTQYF.

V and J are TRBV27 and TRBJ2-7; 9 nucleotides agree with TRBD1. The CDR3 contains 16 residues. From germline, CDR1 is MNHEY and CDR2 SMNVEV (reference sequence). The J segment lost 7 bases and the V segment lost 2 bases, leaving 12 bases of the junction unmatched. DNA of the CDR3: TGTGCCAGCAGTTTAATTAAGGGACAGGGTCCGGGGGAGCAGTACTTC. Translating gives CASSLIKGQGPGEQYF.

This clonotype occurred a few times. The DNA of the CDR3 is TGTGCCAGCAGCCAAGAATGGCAGGAAAGCTCCTACGAGCAGTACTTC. It specifies CASSQEWQESSYEQYF. V usage is TRBV3-1 and J usage is TRBJ2-7; unclear D gene. V was cut by 0 bases and J by 0 bases, with 12 bases left in between. The CDR3 is made up of 16 amino acids. Germline V gene lookup returns CDR1 LGHDT and CDR2 YNNKEL (reference sequence).